The source of this T cell receptor (beta chain) is a study of T cell repertoires in cytomegalovirus infection. The overall study: It can be stated that public TCR beta signatures indicated CMV infection as well as a matching HLA type. Findings of the study overall: Predominance within the ex vivo response was attributable to HLA-C-restricted CMV-specific TCR beta clonotypes.

The V end lost 0 bases, the J end lost 1 base, and 10 bases lay between the germline ends. This CDR3 has 16 amino acids. In germline, CDR1 is SGHAT, CDR2 FQNNGV. Comments on this clonotype: Its antigen is currently unknown.

Each CDR3 protein gets one entry after TCRdb re-called the reads with MiXCR. The sample has around 570,000 distinct CDR3 sequences; approximately 40% are singletons. The clonotype comes from a human donor in good health (CMV status not recorded). Some clones in this sample may be carry-over from other donors' samples. The specimen was cultured PBMCs, collected from culture after CMV antigen stimulation. The chain is built from TRBV11-2 and TRBJ2-1; TRBD2 might be the D (6 bases). The CDR3 DNA is TGTGCCAGCAGCTTAGATCTACTAGCTTCCTACAATGAGCAGTTCTTC. Encoded protein: CASSLDLLASYNEQFF.